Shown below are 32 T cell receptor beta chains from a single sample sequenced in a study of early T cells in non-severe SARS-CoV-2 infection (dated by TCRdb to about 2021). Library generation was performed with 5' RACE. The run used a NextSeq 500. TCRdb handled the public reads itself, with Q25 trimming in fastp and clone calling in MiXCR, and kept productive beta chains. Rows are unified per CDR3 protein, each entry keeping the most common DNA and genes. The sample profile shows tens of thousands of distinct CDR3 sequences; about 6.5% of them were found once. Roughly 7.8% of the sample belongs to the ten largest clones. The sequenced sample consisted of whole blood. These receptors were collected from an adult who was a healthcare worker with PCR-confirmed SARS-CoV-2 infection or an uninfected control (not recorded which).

The CDR3 region is CSARQGAKRETQYF. The CDR3 nucleotides are TGCAGTGCTAGACAGGGGGCGAAGCGAGAGACCCAGTACTTC. The V gene is TRBV20-1, the J gene TRBJ2-5; 8 positions agree with TRBD1. Germline-derived CDR1 and CDR2 are DFQATT and SNEGSKA (reference sequence). The CDR3 contains 14 residues. V shed 2 bases, J shed 4 bases, and the junction held 6 bases outside the gene matches.

This CDR3 is CSARVQGPFIEAFF. The CDR3 bases are TGCAGTGCTAGAGTACAGGGCCCTTTTATTGAAGCTTTCTTT. The chain carries TRBV20-1 and TRBJ1-1, with D tentatively TRBD1 (6 bases). This CDR3 spans 14 amino acids. Per the germline V gene, CDR1 is DFQATT and CDR2 is SNEGSKA (reference sequence). V was cut by 1 base and J by 7 bases, with 16 bases left in between.

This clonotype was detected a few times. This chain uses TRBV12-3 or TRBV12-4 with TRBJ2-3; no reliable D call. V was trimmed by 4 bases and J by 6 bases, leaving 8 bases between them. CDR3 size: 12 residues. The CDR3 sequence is CASSYTRDTQYF. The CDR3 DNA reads TGTGCCAGCAGTTATACCAGGGATACGCAGTATTTT.

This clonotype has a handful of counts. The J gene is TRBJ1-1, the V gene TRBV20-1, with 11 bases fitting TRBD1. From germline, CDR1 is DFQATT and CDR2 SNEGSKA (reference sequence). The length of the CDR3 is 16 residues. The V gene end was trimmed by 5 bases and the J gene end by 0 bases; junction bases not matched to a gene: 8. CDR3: CSAGGQGGRMNTEAFF. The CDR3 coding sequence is TGCAGTGCTGGGGGACAGGGGGGAAGAATGAACACTGAAGCTTTCTTT.

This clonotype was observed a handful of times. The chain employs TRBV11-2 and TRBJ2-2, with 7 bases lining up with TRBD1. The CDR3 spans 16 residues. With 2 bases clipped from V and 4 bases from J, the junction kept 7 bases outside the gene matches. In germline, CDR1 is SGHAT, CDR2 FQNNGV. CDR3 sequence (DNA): TGTGCCAGCAGCTTACAGGGGGATTACCTCACCGGGGAGCTGTTTTTT. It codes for CASSLQGDYLTGELFF. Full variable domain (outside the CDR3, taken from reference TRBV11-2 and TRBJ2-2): EAGVAQSPRYKIIEKRQSVAFWCNPISGHATLYWYQQILGQGPKLLIQFQNNGVVDDSQLPKDRFSAERLKGVDSTLKIQPAKLEDSAVYLCASSLQGDYLTGELFFGEGSRLTVL.

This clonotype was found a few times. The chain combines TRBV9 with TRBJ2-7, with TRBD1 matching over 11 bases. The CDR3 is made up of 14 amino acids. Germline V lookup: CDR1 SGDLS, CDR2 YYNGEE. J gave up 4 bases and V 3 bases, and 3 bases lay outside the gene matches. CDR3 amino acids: CASSAGTGGYEQYF. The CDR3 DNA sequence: TGTGCCAGCAGCGCCGGGACAGGGGGTTACGAGCAGTACTTC.

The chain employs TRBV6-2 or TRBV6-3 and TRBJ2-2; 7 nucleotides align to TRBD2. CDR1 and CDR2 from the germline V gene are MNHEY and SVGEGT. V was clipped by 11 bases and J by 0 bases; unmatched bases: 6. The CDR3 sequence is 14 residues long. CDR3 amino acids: CASRLATNTGELFF. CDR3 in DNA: TGTGCCTCTCGACTAGCTACGAACACCGGGGAGCTGTTTTTT.

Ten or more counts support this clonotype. The CDR3 loop reads CASSYPSGSQETQYF. DNA of the CDR3: TGTGCCAGCAGTTACCCGAGCGGGAGCCAAGAGACCCAGTACTTC. V usage is TRBV6-2 or TRBV6-3 and J usage is TRBJ2-5; 8 nucleotides match TRBD2. CDR1 and CDR2 (germline): MNHEY, SVGEGT. The CDR3 extends over 15 amino acids. V gave up 2 bases and J gave up 1 base; unmatched junction bases: 3.

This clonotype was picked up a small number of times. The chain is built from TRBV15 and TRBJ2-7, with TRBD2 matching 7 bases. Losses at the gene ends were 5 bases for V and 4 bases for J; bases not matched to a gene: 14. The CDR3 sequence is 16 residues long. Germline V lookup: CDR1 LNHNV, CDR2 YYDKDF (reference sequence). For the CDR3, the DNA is TGTGCCACCAGCGGGGGGGACGGTAGCGGCCATTACGAGCAGTACTTC. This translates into CATSGGDGSGHYEQYF. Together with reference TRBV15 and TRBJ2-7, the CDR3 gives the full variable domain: DAMVIQNPRYQVTQFGKPVTLSCSQTLNHNVMYWYQQKSSQAPKLLFHYYDKDFNNEADTPDNFQSRRPNTSFCFLDIRSPGLGDTAMYLCATSGGDGSGHYEQYFGPGTRLTVT.

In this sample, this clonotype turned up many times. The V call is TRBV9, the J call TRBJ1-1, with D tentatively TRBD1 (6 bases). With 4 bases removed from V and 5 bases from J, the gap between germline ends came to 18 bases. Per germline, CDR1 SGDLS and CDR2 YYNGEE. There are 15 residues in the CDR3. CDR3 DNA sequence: TGTGCCAGCAGCTCTAGAGGCCCCGGACAGACTGAAGCTTTCTTT. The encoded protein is CASSSRGPGQTEAFF.

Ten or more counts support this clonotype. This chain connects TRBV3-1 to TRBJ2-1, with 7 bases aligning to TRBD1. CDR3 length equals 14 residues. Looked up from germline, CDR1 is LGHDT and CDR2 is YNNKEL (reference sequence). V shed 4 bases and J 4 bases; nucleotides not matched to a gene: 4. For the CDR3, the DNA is TGTGCCAGCAGCCGCCAGGGACAGTACAATGAGCAGTTCTTC. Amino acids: CASSRQGQYNEQFF.

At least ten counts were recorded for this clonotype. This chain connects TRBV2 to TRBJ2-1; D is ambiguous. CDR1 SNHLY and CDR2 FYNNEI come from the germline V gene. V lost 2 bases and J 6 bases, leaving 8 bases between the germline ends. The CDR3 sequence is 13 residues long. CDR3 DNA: TGTGCCAGCAGTGAATTATTTGGCAATGAGCAGTTCTTC. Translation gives CASSELFGNEQFF. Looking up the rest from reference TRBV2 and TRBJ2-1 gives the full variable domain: EPEVTQTPSHQVTQMGQEVILRCVPISNHLYFYWYRQILGQKVEFLVSFYNNEISEKSEIFDDQFSVERPDGSNFTLKIRSTKLEDSAMYFCASSELFGNEQFFGPGTRLTVL.

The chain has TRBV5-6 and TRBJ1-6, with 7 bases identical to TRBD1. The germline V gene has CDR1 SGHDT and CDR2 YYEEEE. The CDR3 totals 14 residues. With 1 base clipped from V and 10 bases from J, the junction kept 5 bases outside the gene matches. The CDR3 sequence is CASSLQQGRSPLHF. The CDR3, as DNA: TGTGCCAGCAGCTTGCAACAGGGGCGATCACCCCTCCACTTT.

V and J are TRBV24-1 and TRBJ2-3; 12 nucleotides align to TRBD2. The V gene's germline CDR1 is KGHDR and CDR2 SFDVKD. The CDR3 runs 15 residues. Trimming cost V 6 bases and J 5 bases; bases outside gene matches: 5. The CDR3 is CATSSRGLAGDTQYF. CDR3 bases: TGTGCCACCAGTTCGAGGGGACTAGCGGGAGATACGCAGTATTTT.

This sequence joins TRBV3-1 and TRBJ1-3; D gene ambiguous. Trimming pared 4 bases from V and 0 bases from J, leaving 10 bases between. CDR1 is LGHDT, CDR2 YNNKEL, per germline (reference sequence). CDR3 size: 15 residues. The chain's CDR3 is CASSPSVSSGNTIYF. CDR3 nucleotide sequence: TGTGCCAGCAGCCCGTCAGTGAGCTCTGGAAACACCATATATTTT.

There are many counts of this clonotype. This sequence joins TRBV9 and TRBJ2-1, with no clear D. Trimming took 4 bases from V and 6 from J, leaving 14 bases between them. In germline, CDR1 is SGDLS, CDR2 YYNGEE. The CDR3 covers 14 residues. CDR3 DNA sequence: TGTGCCAGCAGCCCCTCTACTGCTCTCAATGAGCAGTTCTTC. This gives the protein CASSPSTALNEQFF. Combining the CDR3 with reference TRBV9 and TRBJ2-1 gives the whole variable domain DSGVTQTPKHLITATGQRVTLRCSPRSGDLSVYWYQQSLDQGLQFLIQYYNGEERAKGNILERFSAQQFPDLHSELNLSSLELGDSALYFCASSPSTALNEQFFGPGTRLTVL.

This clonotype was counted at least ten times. The CDR3 DNA follows: TGTGCCATCAGCCCGACACCGAACACTGAAGCTTTCTTT. It yields the protein CAISPTPNTEAFF. The chain carries TRBV10-3 and TRBJ1-1; D unclear. Germline-derived CDR1 and CDR2 are ENHRY and SYGVKD. This CDR3 contains 13 residues. V was pared by 6 bases and J by 1 base, with 9 bases between.

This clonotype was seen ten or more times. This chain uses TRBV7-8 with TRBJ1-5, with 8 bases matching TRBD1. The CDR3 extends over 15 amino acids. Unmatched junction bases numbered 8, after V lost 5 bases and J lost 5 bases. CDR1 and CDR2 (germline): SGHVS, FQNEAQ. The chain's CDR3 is CASSRTGNVDQPQHF. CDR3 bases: TGTGCCAGCAGCCGGACAGGGAACGTAGATCAGCCCCAGCATTTT.

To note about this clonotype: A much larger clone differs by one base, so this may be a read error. DNA of the CDR3: TGTGCCAGCAGAAAGGACAGGGTCTCCTACGAGCAGTACTTC. Protein: CASRKDRVSYEQYF. The genes are TRBV6-5 and TRBJ2-7; 8 bases align to TRBD1. V lost 6 bases, J lost 0 bases, and 4 bases stayed unmatched. Germline loops: CDR1 MNHEY, CDR2 SVGAGI. The CDR3 extends over 14 amino acids.

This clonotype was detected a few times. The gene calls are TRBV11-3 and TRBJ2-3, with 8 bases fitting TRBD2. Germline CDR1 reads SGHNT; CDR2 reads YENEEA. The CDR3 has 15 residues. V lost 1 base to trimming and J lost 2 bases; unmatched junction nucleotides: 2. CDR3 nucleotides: TGTGCCAGCAGCTTAGGCGGGGGGTTCACAGATACGCAGTATTTT. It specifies CASSLGGGFTDTQYF.

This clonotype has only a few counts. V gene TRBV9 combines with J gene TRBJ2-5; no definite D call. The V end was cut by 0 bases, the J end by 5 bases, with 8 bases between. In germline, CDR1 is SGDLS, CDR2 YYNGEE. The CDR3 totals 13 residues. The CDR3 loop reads CASSVELWETQYF. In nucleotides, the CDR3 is TGTGCCAGCAGCGTAGAGTTGTGGGAGACCCAGTACTTC.

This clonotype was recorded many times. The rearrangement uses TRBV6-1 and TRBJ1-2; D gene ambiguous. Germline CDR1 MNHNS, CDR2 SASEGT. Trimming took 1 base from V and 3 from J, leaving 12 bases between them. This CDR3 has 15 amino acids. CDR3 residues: CASSEVRTPYYGYTF. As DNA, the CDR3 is TGTGCCAGCAGTGAAGTGCGGACCCCCTACTATGGCTACACCTTC.

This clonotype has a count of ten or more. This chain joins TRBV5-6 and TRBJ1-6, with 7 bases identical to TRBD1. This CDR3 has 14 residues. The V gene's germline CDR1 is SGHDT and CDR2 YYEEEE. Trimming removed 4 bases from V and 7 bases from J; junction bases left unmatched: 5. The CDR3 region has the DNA TGTGCCAGCAGCCGGACAGGAGGAAATTCACCCCTCCACTTT. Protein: CASSRTGGNSPLHF. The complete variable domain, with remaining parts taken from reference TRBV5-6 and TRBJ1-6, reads DAGVTQSPTHLIKTRGQQVTLRCSPKSGHDTVSWYQQALGQGPQFIFQYYEEEERQRGNFPDRFSGHQFPNYSSELNVNALLLGDSALYLCASSRTGGNSPLHFGNGTRLTVT.

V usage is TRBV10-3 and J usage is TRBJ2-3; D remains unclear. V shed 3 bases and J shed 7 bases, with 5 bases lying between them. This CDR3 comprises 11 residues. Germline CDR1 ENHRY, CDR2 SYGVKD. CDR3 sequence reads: CAISDQNTQYF. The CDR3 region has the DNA TGTGCCATCAGTGACCAGAATACGCAGTATTTT.

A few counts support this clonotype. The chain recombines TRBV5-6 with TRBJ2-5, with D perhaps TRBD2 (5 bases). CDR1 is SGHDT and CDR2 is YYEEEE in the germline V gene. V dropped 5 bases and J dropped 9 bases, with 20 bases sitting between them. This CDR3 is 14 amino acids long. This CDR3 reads CASRQNGGLGAQYF. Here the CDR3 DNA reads TGTGCCAGCAGACAAAACGGCGGGCTTGGGGCCCAGTACTTC.

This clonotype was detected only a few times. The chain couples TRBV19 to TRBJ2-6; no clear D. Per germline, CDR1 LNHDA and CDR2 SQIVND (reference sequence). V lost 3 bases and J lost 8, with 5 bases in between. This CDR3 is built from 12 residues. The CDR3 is CASSMWSNVLTF. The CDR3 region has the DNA TGTGCCAGTAGTATGTGGTCCAACGTCCTGACTTTC.

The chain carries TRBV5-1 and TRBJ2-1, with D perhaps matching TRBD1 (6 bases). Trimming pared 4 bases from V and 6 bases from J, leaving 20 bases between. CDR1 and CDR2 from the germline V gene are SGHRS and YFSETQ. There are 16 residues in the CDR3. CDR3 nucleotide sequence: TGCGCCAGCAGCCCATCTACAGGCGTGGGGGCCAATGAGCAGTTCTTC. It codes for CASSPSTGVGANEQFF.

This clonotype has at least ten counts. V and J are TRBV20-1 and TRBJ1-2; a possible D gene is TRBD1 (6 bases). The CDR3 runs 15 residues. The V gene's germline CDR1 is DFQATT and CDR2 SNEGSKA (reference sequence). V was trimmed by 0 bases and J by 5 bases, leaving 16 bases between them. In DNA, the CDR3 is TGCAGTGCTAGAGATTTTCGCAGGGACAAGTATGGCTACACCTTC. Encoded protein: CSARDFRRDKYGYTF.

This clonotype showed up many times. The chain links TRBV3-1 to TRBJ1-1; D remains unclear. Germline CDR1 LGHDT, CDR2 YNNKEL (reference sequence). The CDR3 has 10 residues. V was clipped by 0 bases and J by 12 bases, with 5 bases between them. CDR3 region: CASSQDETFF. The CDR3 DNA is TGTGCCAGCAGCCAAGATGAGACTTTCTTT.

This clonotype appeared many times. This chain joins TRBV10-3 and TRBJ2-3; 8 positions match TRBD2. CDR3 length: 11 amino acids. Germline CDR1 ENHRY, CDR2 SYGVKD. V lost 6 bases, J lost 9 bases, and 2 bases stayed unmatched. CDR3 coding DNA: TGTGCCATCAGCCCGGGGGGGACGCAGTATTTT. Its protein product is CAISPGGTQYF.

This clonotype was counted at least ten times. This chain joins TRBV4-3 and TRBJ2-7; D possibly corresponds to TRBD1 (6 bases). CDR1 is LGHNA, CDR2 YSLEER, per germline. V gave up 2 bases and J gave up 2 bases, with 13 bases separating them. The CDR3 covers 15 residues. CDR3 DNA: TGCGCCAGCAGCCAAATACAGGGTAGCCCCTACGAGCAGTACTTC. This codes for CASSQIQGSPYEQYF.

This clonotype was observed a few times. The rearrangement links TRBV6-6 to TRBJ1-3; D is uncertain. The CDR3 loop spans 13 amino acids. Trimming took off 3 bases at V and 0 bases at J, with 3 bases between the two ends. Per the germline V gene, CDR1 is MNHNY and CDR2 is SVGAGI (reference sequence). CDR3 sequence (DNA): TGTGCCAGCAGTTATCGCTCTGGAAACACCATATATTTT. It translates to CASSYRSGNTIYF.